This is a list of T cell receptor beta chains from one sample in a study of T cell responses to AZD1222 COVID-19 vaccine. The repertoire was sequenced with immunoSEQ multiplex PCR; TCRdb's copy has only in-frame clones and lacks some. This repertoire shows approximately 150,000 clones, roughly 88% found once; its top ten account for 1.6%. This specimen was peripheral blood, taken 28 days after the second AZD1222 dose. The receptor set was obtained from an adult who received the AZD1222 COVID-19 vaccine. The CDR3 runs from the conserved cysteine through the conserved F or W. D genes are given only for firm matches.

CDR3 protein: CASRYRQGAVYGYTF
J gene: TRBJ1-2
CDR3 length: 15
V gene: TRBV28
D gene: TRBD1

CDR3 protein: CASSLEANSNQPQHF
J gene: TRBJ1-5
CDR3 length: 15
V gene: TRBV27
D gene: -

CDR3 protein: CASSQVVGERSTDTDTQYF
J gene: TRBJ2-3
CDR3 length: 19
V gene: TRBV4-3
D gene: -

CDR3 protein: CASSQVRREGFTDTQYF
J gene: TRBJ2-3
CDR3 length: 17
V gene: TRBV14
D gene: TRBD2

CDR3 protein: CASSQRGWDRGLLPKDTEAFF
J gene: TRBJ1-1
CDR3 length: 21
V gene: TRBV6-6
D gene: TRBD1

CDR3 protein: CASSQALGGGELFF
J gene: TRBJ2-2
CDR3 length: 14
V gene: TRBV14
D gene: -

CDR3 protein: CSATTDSEAFF
J gene: TRBJ1-1
CDR3 length: 11
V gene: TRBV20-1
D gene: -

CDR3 protein: CASSQPGGRNSPLHF
J gene: TRBJ1-6
CDR3 length: 15
V gene: TRBV2
D gene: -

CDR3 protein: CASRGREQPQHF
J gene: TRBJ1-5
CDR3 length: 12
V gene: TRBV12-3/TRBV12-4
D gene: -

CDR3 protein: CASSLGVGAGNQPQHF
J gene: TRBJ1-5
CDR3 length: 16
V gene: TRBV5-8
D gene: -

CDR3 protein: CASSLDRATDTQYF
J gene: TRBJ2-3
CDR3 length: 14
V gene: TRBV11-3
D gene: -

CDR3 protein: CASSLVAEFSPLHF
J gene: TRBJ1-6
CDR3 length: 14
V gene: TRBV5-1
D gene: -

CDR3 protein: CASSVEGIDGNTIYF
J gene: TRBJ1-3
CDR3 length: 15
V gene: TRBV9
D gene: -

CDR3 protein: CASSQDRRGTRSPSSYNEQFF
J gene: TRBJ2-1
CDR3 length: 21
V gene: TRBV4-2
D gene: -

CDR3 protein: CASKVDSGETQYF
J gene: TRBJ2-5
CDR3 length: 13
V gene: TRBV2
D gene: -

CDR3 protein: CATKASGTYNEQFF
J gene: TRBJ2-1
CDR3 length: 14
V gene: TRBV24-1
D gene: TRBD2

CDR3 protein: CAWSIIKLAGGLDSSYNEQFF
J gene: TRBJ2-1
CDR3 length: 21
V gene: TRBV30
D gene: TRBD2

CDR3 protein: CAISGGVGYEQFF
J gene: TRBJ2-1
CDR3 length: 13
V gene: TRBV10-3
D gene: TRBD2

CDR3 protein: CASKRTGHNEQFF
J gene: TRBJ2-1
CDR3 length: 13
V gene: TRBV6-5
D gene: TRBD1

CDR3 protein: CASSLSSASDTQYF
J gene: TRBJ2-3
CDR3 length: 14
V gene: TRBV19
D gene: -

CDR3 protein: CASNQFPNTEAFF
J gene: TRBJ1-1
CDR3 length: 13
V gene: TRBV19
D gene: -

CDR3 protein: CASSILSTSSNTEAFF
J gene: TRBJ1-1
CDR3 length: 16
V gene: TRBV7-8
D gene: -

CDR3 protein: CASSSPWGGVAEAFF
J gene: TRBJ1-1
CDR3 length: 15
V gene: TRBV6-2/TRBV6-3
D gene: -

CDR3 protein: CASSQVPGLNEKLFF
J gene: TRBJ1-4
CDR3 length: 15
V gene: TRBV4-1
D gene: -

CDR3 protein: CAWSVRWGQGATNEKLFF
J gene: TRBJ1-4
CDR3 length: 18
V gene: TRBV30
D gene: TRBD1

CDR3 protein: CASSLLTGTDTQYF
J gene: TRBJ2-3
CDR3 length: 14
V gene: TRBV3-1/TRBV3-2
D gene: -

CDR3 protein: CSVERVSGNTIYF
J gene: TRBJ1-3
CDR3 length: 13
V gene: TRBV29-1
D gene: -

CDR3 protein: CASSKSPQETQYF
J gene: TRBJ2-5
CDR3 length: 13
V gene: TRBV25-1
D gene: -

CDR3 protein: CASSHKGSSNQPQHF
J gene: TRBJ1-5
CDR3 length: 15
V gene: TRBV23-1
D gene: -

CDR3 protein: CASSPRAINYEQYF
J gene: TRBJ2-7
CDR3 length: 14
V gene: TRBV6-5
D gene: -

CDR3 protein: CASSLVASGSSHNEQFF
J gene: TRBJ2-1
CDR3 length: 17
V gene: TRBV11-2
D gene: TRBD2

CDR3 protein: CASSQAGPGDETQYF
J gene: TRBJ2-5
CDR3 length: 15
V gene: TRBV7-3
D gene: -

CDR3 protein: CASSLDGAGELFF
J gene: TRBJ2-2
CDR3 length: 13
V gene: TRBV5-1
D gene: -

CDR3 protein: CASRGTSGTDTQYF
J gene: TRBJ2-3
CDR3 length: 14
V gene: TRBV2
D gene: TRBD2

CDR3 protein: CASSLGTIETQYF
J gene: TRBJ2-5
CDR3 length: 13
V gene: TRBV28
D gene: TRBD2

CDR3 protein: CASTKGGAGGKLFF
J gene: TRBJ1-4
CDR3 length: 14
V gene: TRBV6-5
D gene: -

CDR3 protein: CATSRGLAEQYF
J gene: TRBJ2-7
CDR3 length: 12
V gene: TRBV15
D gene: TRBD2

CDR3 protein: CASEVLGGSPLHF
J gene: TRBJ1-6
CDR3 length: 13
V gene: TRBV12-3/TRBV12-4
D gene: -

CDR3 protein: CASSRDRGSPFF
J gene: TRBJ2-1
CDR3 length: 12
V gene: TRBV7-9
D gene: TRBD1

CDR3 protein: CATSDPRTGGGQPQHF
J gene: TRBJ1-5
CDR3 length: 16
V gene: TRBV24-1
D gene: TRBD1

CDR3 protein: CSERPVGTEAFF
J gene: TRBJ1-1
CDR3 length: 12
V gene: TRBV29-1
D gene: -

CDR3 protein: CASSLGGWSSGSSEQFF
J gene: TRBJ2-1
CDR3 length: 17
V gene: TRBV5-1
D gene: TRBD2

CDR3 protein: CASSYSGQGNYGYTF
J gene: TRBJ1-2
CDR3 length: 15
V gene: TRBV6-5
D gene: TRBD1

CDR3 protein: CASAYLGEQYF
J gene: TRBJ2-3
CDR3 length: 11
V gene: TRBV12-3/TRBV12-4
D gene: -

CDR3 protein: CASSRVAGVSNEQFF
J gene: TRBJ2-1
CDR3 length: 15
V gene: TRBV28
D gene: TRBD2

CDR3 protein: CASSADTAPNQPQHF
J gene: TRBJ1-5
CDR3 length: 15
V gene: TRBV5-1
D gene: -